This T cell receptor (beta chain) was observed in a study of blood T cell repertoires in COVID-19. On the study more broadly: Acute and convalescent COVID-19 specimens originated in the United States, Italy and Spain. T cells, B-cell-depleted T cells, or PBMCs supplied cDNA or gDNA.

In the study's own analysis: Researchers report that nucleated cell counts were estimated from reference gene primer amplification. Profiling relied on immunoSEQ multiplex PCR, and the TCRdb table lists in-frame clones only, not all of them. The DNA was the basis for D and trimming; V, J and clone size are from that table. The sample has some 45,000 clones; 75% to 80% are singletons. The CDR3 is 15 residues long. CDR1 is SGHKS and CDR2 is YYEKEE in the germline V gene (reference sequence). Trimming at V came to 5 bases and at J to 9 bases, leaving 9 bases not matched to a gene. Sequencing used peripheral blood. This clonotype was sampled from a man in his 70s with active or convalescent COVID-19. V and J are TRBV5-5 and TRBJ1-6, with TRBD1 matching over 9 bases. Here the CDR3 reads CASRPTGTGSSPLHF. CDR3 coding DNA: TGTGCCAGCAGACCCACCGGGACAGGGAGTTCACCCCTCCACTTT.